This passage covers 30 T cell receptor beta chains from one sample sequenced in a study of cytomegalovirus exposure and HLA in healthy donors. Researchers ran the PCR with 60 Vbeta and 13 Jbeta primers. Produced via immunoSEQ multiplex PCR; TCRdb's table is partial and in-frame only. Of 150,000 to 200,000 clones detected, about 88% appear once; the ten largest clones hold 1.5% to 2%. Sequencing was carried out using PBMCs. The receptors originated from a woman aged 18-30 years in good health and CMV-seronegative.

This clone showed up just a few times. The rearrangement links TRBV19 to TRBJ1-3; D gene uncertain. The CDR3 is 14 amino acids. Trimming took 8 bases from V and 2 from J, leaving 13 bases between them. Germline values: CDR1 LNHDA, CDR2 SQIVND (reference sequence). DNA of the CDR3: TGTGCCAGTGGGAGGACGACACCTGGAAACACCATATATTTT. Translating gives CASGRTTPGNTIYF.

This chain connects TRBV7-3 to TRBJ2-1; the match to TRBD1 covers 10 bases. There are 15 residues in the CDR3. Germline V gene lookup returns CDR1 SGHTA and CDR2 FQGTGA. V gave up 5 bases and J gave up 5 bases; unmatched junction bases: 6. The CDR3 reads CASSRDRGHHNEQFF. The CDR3 DNA reads TGTGCCAGCAGCCGAGACAGGGGGCATCACAATGAGCAGTTCTTC.

The chain is built from TRBV19 and TRBJ2-1; 12 positions match TRBD2. CDR1 and CDR2 (germline): LNHDA, SQIVND (reference sequence). V dropped 5 bases and J dropped 7; count of bases not matched to a gene: 12. The CDR3 is 17 amino acids. The CDR3 loop is CASSRTPLLAGGNEQFF. The CDR3 bases are TGTGCCAGTAGTCGCACCCCCCTACTAGCGGGAGGTAATGAGCAGTTCTTC.

V and J are TRBV6-5 and TRBJ1-2; D possibly corresponds to TRBD1 (5 bases). CDR1 and CDR2 (germline): MNHEY, SVGAGI. The CDR3 sequence is 14 residues long. V shed 2 bases and J shed 5 bases, with 12 bases lying between them. This CDR3 is CASSYRSGEYGYTF. CDR3 nucleotide sequence: TGTGCCAGCAGTTACCGGTCGGGGGAGTATGGCTACACCTTC.

The rearrangement links TRBV25-1 to TRBJ1-6; D ambiguous. This CDR3 has 16 residues. Trimming took off 4 bases at V and 7 bases at J, with 17 bases between the two ends. Germline-derived CDR1 and CDR2 are MGHDK and SYGVNS. CDR3 in amino acids: CASSGVLGNENSPLHF. The CDR3 nucleotides read TGTGCCAGCAGTGGGGTGTTGGGCAATGAGAATTCACCCCTCCACTTT.

CDR3 sequence: CASSFPGGPQDEQFF. In DNA, the CDR3 is TGTGCCAGCAGCTTCCCGGGGGGCCCCCAGGATGAGCAGTTCTTC. This chain links TRBV5-6 with TRBJ2-1; D possibly corresponds to TRBD2 (7 bases). The CDR3 length is 15 residues. CDR1 is SGHDT and CDR2 is YYEEEE in the germline V gene. V lost 2 bases to trimming and J lost 8 bases, with 17 bases between them.

The rearrangement uses TRBV2 and TRBJ1-5; D is undetermined. Looked up from germline, CDR1 is SNHLY and CDR2 is FYNNEI. The CDR3 consists of 14 residues. Trimming removed 4 bases at V and 6 bases at J, with 13 bases between. The CDR3 loop reads CASSVGYGGQPQHF. In nucleotides, the CDR3 is TGTGCCAGCAGTGTGGGGTACGGAGGTCAGCCCCAGCATTTT.

The chain employs TRBV7-9 and TRBJ1-4, with TRBD1 matching over 9 bases. V dropped 5 bases and J dropped 7; count of bases not matched to a gene: 14. CDR3 size: 17 residues. In germline, CDR1 is SEHNR, CDR2 FQNEAQ (reference sequence). CDR3 coding DNA: TGTGCCAGCAGCGGATACAGGGGGCAAGAGGAGGGTGAAAAACTGTTTTTT. The encoded protein is CASSGYRGQEEGEKLFF.

The genes are TRBV9 and TRBJ2-2; 16 bases line up with TRBD2. Germline CDR1 SGDLS, CDR2 YYNGEE. This CDR3 has 17 residues. Germline trimming cut 2 bases from V and 3 bases from J; bases unmatched to any gene: 1. The CDR3 sequence: CASSVGLAGGDTGELFF. CDR3 coding DNA: TGTGCCAGCAGCGTGGGACTAGCGGGAGGGGACACCGGGGAGCTGTTTTTT. The entire variable domain, with the rest obtained from reference TRBV9 and TRBJ2-2, is as follows: DSGVTQTPKHLITATGQRVTLRCSPRSGDLSVYWYQQSLDQGLQFLIQYYNGEERAKGNILERFSAQQFPDLHSELNLSSLELGDSALYFCASSVGLAGGDTGELFFGEGSRLTVL.

The CDR3: CANGPREDYTF. The CDR3 DNA follows: TGTGCCAATGGTCCCAGGGAGGACTACACCTTC. The rearrangement links TRBV2 to TRBJ1-2; tentatively, D is TRBD1 (5 bases). Trimming took off 10 bases at V and 10 bases at J, with 16 bases between the two ends. Germline V CDR1 and CDR2: SNHLY, FYNNEI. This CDR3 is built from 11 residues.

The chain uses TRBV11-1 and TRBJ2-1; 8 positions agree with TRBD2. The V segment lost 6 bases and the J segment 5 bases; nucleotides outside the gene matches: 9. The CDR3 totals 15 residues. From germline, CDR1 is SGHAT and CDR2 FQDESV (reference sequence). CDR3 DNA: TGTGCCAGCAGAAAGACCGGGACTAGAGACAATGAGCAGTTCTTC. Its protein product is CASRKTGTRDNEQFF.

The chain has TRBV11-3 and TRBJ1-3; unclear D gene. CDR1 SGHNT and CDR2 YENEEA come from the germline V gene. Trimming cost V 3 bases and J 4 bases, with 4 bases left between them. This CDR3 spans 12 amino acids. The CDR3 DNA follows: TGTGCCAGCAGCTTGGGCGGAAACACCATATATTTT. Translated: CASSLGGNTIYF.

The chain combines TRBV5-6 with TRBJ2-6; tentatively, D is TRBD2 (6 bases). The germline CDR1 and CDR2 sequences are SGHDT and YYEEEE. Trimming pared 0 bases from V and 4 bases from J, leaving 14 bases between. The CDR3 sequence is 17 residues long. Here the CDR3 reads CASSLVQGGNGANVLTF. CDR3 nucleotide sequence: TGTGCCAGCAGCTTGGTTCAGGGAGGAAACGGGGCCAACGTCCTGACTTTC.

The chain recombines TRBV4-2 with TRBJ1-6; maybe TRBD1 (6 bases). CDR3 length: 14 residues. V was trimmed by 0 bases and J by 13 bases, leaving 13 bases between them. The V gene's germline CDR1 is LGHNA and CDR2 YNFKEQ. CDR3 bases: TGTGCCAGCAGCCAAGATCCCCGGGGGGCCCCCCTCCACTTT. Its translation: CASSQDPRGAPLHF.

This chain uses TRBV7-9 with TRBJ1-2, with D maybe TRBD1 (6 bases). Germline V lookup: CDR1 SEHNR, CDR2 FQNEAQ (reference sequence). This CDR3 is built from 13 residues. Trimming stripped 9 bases from V and 4 bases from J, with 15 bases between. This CDR3 reads CASQGWQPYGYTF. DNA for the CDR3: TGTGCCAGTCAGGGGTGGCAGCCCTATGGCTACACCTTC.

The genes are TRBV20-1 and TRBJ2-5; the D is unclear. The germline V gene encodes CDR1 DFQATT and CDR2 SNEGSKA (reference sequence). The V end lost 3 bases, the J end lost 5 bases, and 7 bases lay between the germline ends. The CDR3 sequence is 11 residues long. The CDR3, as DNA: TGCAGTGCTAGTGACTTTGAGACCCAGTACTTC. Translated, it gives CSASDFETQYF.

J is TRBJ1-1 and V is TRBV11-3; D not certain. CDR3 length: 15 residues. Trimming stripped 5 bases from V and 6 bases from J, with 19 bases between. Germline values: CDR1 SGHNT, CDR2 YENEEA. CDR3 bases: TGTGCCAGCAGCGCGAGGGTGATTTATACCCCTGAAGCTTTCTTT. Translating gives CASSARVIYTPEAFF.

This clone was detected once. V and J are TRBV6-1 and TRBJ2-5; 7 positions agree with TRBD1. Germline CDR1 MNHNS, CDR2 SASEGT. The CDR3 spans 15 residues. Unmatched junction bases numbered 7, after V lost 5 bases and J lost 1 base. CDR3 sequence reads: CASSPLQGIQETQYF. The DNA of the CDR3 is TGTGCCAGCAGTCCCTTACAGGGGATCCAAGAGACCCAGTACTTC.

CDR3 sequence (DNA): TGTGCCAGCACTGACGGACAGGGGGCTGTTACAGATACGCAGTATTTT. Translating it yields CASTDGQGAVTDTQYF. The gene calls are TRBV2 and TRBJ2-3, with TRBD1 matching over 11 bases. Germline CDR1 is SNHLY and CDR2 is FYNNEI. V was clipped by 7 bases and J by 3 bases; unmatched bases: 9. This CDR3 is built from 16 residues.

Points on this clone: One end of the junction does not line up with germline, which may come from a read error. V and J are TRBV7-7 and TRBJ2-2; 7 nucleotides align to TRBD1. Germline CDR1 SSHAT, CDR2 FNYEAQ (reference sequence). The CDR3 length is 13 residues. The CDR3 coding sequence is TGTGCTAGCAGCTTAGGGGGCGGCGGGGAGCTGTTTTTT. It translates to CASSLGGGGELFF. The complete variable domain, with remaining parts taken from reference TRBV7-7 and TRBJ2-2, reads GAGVSQSPRYKVTKRGQDVTLRCDPISSHATLYWYQQALGQGPEFLTYFNYEAQPDKSGLPSDRFSAERPEGSISTLTIQRTEQRDSAMYRCASSLGGGGELFFGEGSRLTVL.

In its sample, this clone was seen once. The V call is TRBV7-9, the J call TRBJ2-2; D remains ambiguous. The CDR3 is made up of 13 amino acids. The germline V gene encodes CDR1 SEHNR and CDR2 FQNEAQ (reference sequence). V was cut by 2 bases and J by 2 bases, with 3 bases left in between. The CDR3 sequence is CASSLLNTGELFF. The CDR3 coding sequence is TGTGCCAGCAGCTTACTAAACACCGGGGAGCTGTTTTTT.

This chain connects TRBV28 to TRBJ1-2, with D unresolved. The CDR3 consists of 15 residues. Trimming cost V 3 bases and J 8 bases, with 19 bases left between them. Germline CDR1 reads MDHEN; CDR2 reads SYDVKM. CDR3: CASSFAHLPGKGYTF. In DNA, the CDR3 is TGTGCCAGCAGTTTCGCCCATCTCCCGGGGAAGGGCTACACCTTC.

There are a few counts of this clone. The V gene is TRBV4-1, the J gene TRBJ1-1; perhaps TRBD1 as D (6 bases). There are 16 residues in the CDR3. The ends were cut back, 3 bases at V and 2 bases at J, with 16 bases in the middle. CDR1 MGHRA and CDR2 YSYEKL come from the germline V gene. In DNA, the CDR3 is TGCGCCAGCAGCCACCTTAAATGGACAGTCAACACTGAAGCTTTCTTT. Encoded protein: CASSHLKWTVNTEAFF.

V and J are TRBV11-3 and TRBJ1-1; 8 nucleotides line up with TRBD1. Germline loops: CDR1 SGHNT, CDR2 YENEEA. This CDR3 is 13 amino acids long. J lost 6 bases, V lost 4 bases, and 4 bases had no gene match. The CDR3 loop reads CASSSDREPEAFF. The CDR3 region has the DNA TGTGCCAGCAGCTCGGACAGGGAGCCTGAAGCTTTCTTT.

CDR3 region: CASRFGGGAGEQYF. The CDR3 DNA follows: TGTGCCAGCAGGTTCGGCGGGGGGGCCGGCGAGCAGTACTTC. The genes are TRBV13 and TRBJ2-7; 9 bases agree with TRBD2. Unmatched junction bases numbered 9, after V lost 6 bases and J lost 6 bases. CDR1 is PRHDT and CDR2 is FYEKMQ in the germline V gene (reference sequence). The length of the CDR3 is 14 residues.

The V gene is TRBV6-5, the J gene TRBJ2-3, with a tentative D call TRBD2 (6 bases). The V end lost 8 bases, the J end lost 3 bases, and 12 bases lay between the germline ends. The CDR3 runs to 13 residues. Per germline, CDR1 MNHEY and CDR2 SVGAGI. The CDR3 reads CASAGSGTDTQYF. The CDR3 bases are TGTGCCAGCGCGGGAAGCGGGACAGATACGCAGTATTTT.

The V call is TRBV7-2, the J call TRBJ2-7; 13 positions agree with TRBD2. Germline V gene sequence: CDR1 SGHTA, CDR2 FQGNSA. Trimming cost V 1 base and J 2 bases; bases outside gene matches: 2. The CDR3 runs 16 residues. This CDR3 reads CASSLGGLAGTYEQYF. The CDR3 region has the DNA TGTGCCAGCAGCTTAGGGGGACTAGCGGGAACCTACGAGCAGTACTTC.

The chain links TRBV6-6 to TRBJ2-1, with D tentatively TRBD2 (6 bases). Between the trimmed V and J ends, which lost 5 bases and 5 bases, there was a span of 19 bases. There are 16 residues in the CDR3. The germline CDR1 and CDR2 sequences are MNHNY and SVGAGI (reference sequence). The CDR3 DNA follows: TGTGCCAGCAGTCCTCCTCGACTAGTATCGAACAATGAGCAGTTCTTC. It encodes CASSPPRLVSNNEQFF.

V is TRBV12-2 and J is TRBJ2-3; the tabulated D call, TRBD2, remains unverified against the DNA. TRBV12-2 is a listed pseudogene. This CDR3 contains 14 residues. CDR3 loop: CASRISGDTDTQYF. The CDR3 DNA sequence: TGTGCAAGTCGCATCTCCGGGGACACAGATACGCAGTATTTT.

The CDR3, as DNA: TGTGCCAGCAGTGACCAGGGGGCTAGCTCCTACAATGAGCAGTTCTTC. This translates into CASSDQGASSYNEQFF. The V and J genes are TRBV25-1 and TRBJ2-1; 8 bases map to TRBD1. The ends lost 3 bases at V and 0 bases at J; junction bases unmatched: 4. Germline assignment: CDR1 MGHDK and CDR2 SYGVNS. The CDR3 is 16 amino acids. Full variable domain (rest looked up from reference TRBV25-1 and TRBJ2-1): EADIYQTPRYLVIGTGKKITLECSQTMGHDKMYWYQQDPGMELHLIHYSYGVNSTEKGDLSSESTVSRIRTEHFPLTLESARPSHTSQYLCASSDQGASSYNEQFFGPGTRLTVL.